The clone carrying this T cell receptor beta chain has just a few counts. These data originate in a study of blood T cell repertoires in COVID-19. About the study: The samples span acute and convalescent COVID-19 from the United States, Italy and Spain. Nucleic acid was either cDNA or gDNA, and it came from T cells, B-cell-depleted T cells, or PBMCs.

Trimming left V 3 bases short and J 0 bases short, with 11 bases between. CDR1 is MGHDK and CDR2 is SYGVNS in the germline V gene. This CDR3 region has 15 residues. Patients in Seattle were enrolled during active infection, then followed longitudinally. Original analysis: The authors estimated nucleated cell counts from reference gene primer amplification. The method was immunoSEQ multiplex PCR; TCRdb's version includes in-frame clones alone and lacks a portion of them. The V and J calls and clone size come from that table; D and trimming were worked out from the DNA. The data hold approximately 80,000 clones, with over 75% observed a single time.

The chain joins TRBV25-1 to TRBJ1-1; TRBD1 might be the D (5 bases). The clonotype was recovered from a woman older than 75 with COVID-19, enrolled during active disease. Sequencing was carried out using peripheral blood. CDR3 in amino acids: CASSDQGLLNTEAFF. The CDR3 bases are TGTGCCAGCAGTGACCAGGGTTTACTGAACACTGAAGCTTTCTTT. The variable domain in full, with the rest retrieved from reference TRBV25-1 and TRBJ1-1, is EADIYQTPRYLVIGTGKKITLECSQTMGHDKMYWYQQDPGMELHLIHYSYGVNSTEKGDLSSESTVSRIRTEHFPLTLESARPSHTSQYLCASSDQGLLNTEAFFGQGTRLTVV.